This TCR beta chain is from a study of blood T cell repertoires in COVID-19. Study overall: From the United States, Italy and Spain came samples of acute and convalescent COVID-19. PBMCs, B-cell-depleted T cells, or T cells were the source of the cDNA or gDNA that made up the material.

Study processing details: Amplification of reference gene primers was used by the study to estimate nucleated cell counts. The assay was immunoSEQ multiplex PCR, and TCRdb's table has in-frame clones only and misses some. V and J calls and clone size are as listed in that table; D and trimming were resolved from the DNA. The sample has some 160,000 clones, about four fifths seen once. V lost 3 bases and J lost 1; bases outside the gene matches: 3. This CDR3 region has 14 residues. Germline V gene data show CDR1 as SGDLS and CDR2 as YYNGEE. The TCR comes from a man between 65 and 85 years old who had recovered from COVID-19. The chain uses TRBV9 and TRBJ1-1, with TRBD1 matching over 7 bases. Sequencing used peripheral blood. The CDR3 DNA follows: TGTGCCAGCAGCGGGGGACAGAGGAACACTGAAGCTTTCTTT. This translates into CASSGGQRNTEAFF.